This T cell receptor beta chain comes out of a study of patients and donors after allogeneic stem cell transplantation (dated by TCRdb to between 2020 and 2021). This clonotype was found a few times. Its binding antigen is unknown. It has no much larger one-base neighbor in the sample; base qualities were not kept. The library was made by RT-PCR. Data came from a NextSeq 550. TCRdb reanalyzed the raw reads on its own, using fastp at Q25 for trimming and MiXCR for clone calling, and kept in-frame beta chains. Each CDR3 protein appears once, grouped with its most common genes and DNA. This sample holds approximately 220,000 distinct CDR3 sequences; over 30% were observed only once. Of the sample, roughly 11% is held by the ten largest clones. The cysteine opens and the phenylalanine closes a CDR3 of 13 amino acids. Only the CDR3 part of the read is kept: 39 bases, read in frame from the first base. CDR1 and CDR2 are read off the germline V gene as MNHEY and SVGAGI. V is cut by 9 bases and J by 2 bases, and the space between the germline ends is 11 bases.

The TCR was taken from a human donor who was either an allogeneic HSCT recipient or a stem cell or donor lymphocyte infusion donor (not recorded which). It is not recorded whose cells these are; they may come from a transplant donor. The chain links TRBV6-5 with TRBJ1-5; perhaps TRBD1 is the D gene, with 6 bases matching. The sequenced sample was blood, either unsorted or a sorted T cell fraction (not recorded which). Read as DNA, the sequence is TGTGCCAGTAGGGGGGTTGGCAATCAGCCCCAGCATTTT. Translation gives CASRGVGNQPQHF.